The 8 T cell receptor beta chains below all came from one sample that was sequenced in a study of cytomegalovirus exposure and HLA in healthy donors. In the PCR, 60 Vbeta and 13 Jbeta primers were used. Profiling relied on immunoSEQ multiplex PCR, and the TCRdb table lists in-frame clones only, not all of them. The sample contains 100,000 to 150,000 clones, more than 80% of which appear only once. Sequenced material: PBMCs. The receptors were gathered from a woman aged 35 to 49 in good health and CMV-seropositive.

This chain links TRBV4-1 with TRBJ1-5; D unresolved. V lost 1 base to trimming and J lost 0 bases, with 10 bases between them. Germline assignment: CDR1 MGHRA and CDR2 YSYEKL. This CDR3 comprises 16 residues. The CDR3 region has the DNA TGCGCCAGCAGCCAAGGGCTCATGAATAGCAATCAGCCCCAGCATTTT. It yields the protein CASSQGLMNSNQPQHF.

This clone appeared a single time. This rearrangement joins TRBV7-9 to TRBJ2-1, with TRBD1 matching over 7 bases. Germline loops: CDR1 SEHNR, CDR2 FQNEAQ (reference sequence). The ends lost 1 base at V and 4 bases at J; junction bases unmatched: 7. The CDR3 extends over 16 amino acids. Here the CDR3 DNA reads TGTGCCAGCAGCTTAGGGCCGGGACAGACTTACAATGAGCAGTTCTTC. This sequence encodes CASSLGPGQTYNEQFF.

This clone was observed a handful of times. The chain carries TRBV9 and TRBJ2-3, with TRBD2 identical over 10 bases. CDR3 length equals 16 residues. Losses at the gene ends were 4 bases for V and 3 bases for J; bases not matched to a gene: 8. In germline, CDR1 is SGDLS, CDR2 YYNGEE. CDR3 in DNA: TGTGCCAGCAGCACGATAGCGGGGGGTTTGACAGATACGCAGTATTTT. Protein: CASSTIAGGLTDTQYF.

The rearrangement uses TRBV19 and TRBJ1-2; no clear D gene. The CDR3 has 13 residues. Trimming removed 1 base at V and 8 bases at J, with 11 bases between. Germline V gives CDR1 LNHDA, CDR2 SQIVND (reference sequence). The CDR3 DNA follows: TGTGCCAGTAGTATAGTTGGAGGAGAAGGCTACACCTTC. As protein: CASSIVGGEGYTF.

The chain joins TRBV6-1 to TRBJ2-2, with 9 nucleotides matching TRBD2. J lost 12 bases, V lost 6 bases, and 8 bases had no gene match. Looked up from germline, CDR1 is MNHNS and CDR2 is SASEGT. The CDR3 is made up of 13 amino acids. Here the CDR3 reads CASRLAGPSKLFF. The CDR3 DNA follows: TGTGCCAGCAGGCTAGCGGGGCCCTCGAAGCTGTTTTTT.

In DNA form, the CDR3 reads TGTGCCAGCAGTGTAGCGGGATTCCCTAGCACAGATACGCAGTATTTT. Encoded protein: CASSVAGFPSTDTQYF. J is TRBJ2-3 and V is TRBV28; 8 bases are a match to TRBD2. CDR1 MDHEN and CDR2 SYDVKM come from the germline V gene. The CDR3 length is 16 residues. J lost 0 bases, V lost 5 bases, and 7 bases had no gene match.

V and J are TRBV5-6 and TRBJ2-7; 10 bases are shared with TRBD1. After removal of 4 bases from V and 5 bases from J, the junction contained 9 bases not matched to a gene. The CDR3 is made up of 15 amino acids. Germline values: CDR1 SGHDT, CDR2 YYEEEE. CDR3 DNA sequence: TGTGCCAGCAGCGTGGACAGGGGGGCCGAGCACGAGCAGTACTTC. Encoded protein: CASSVDRGAEHEQYF.

This rearrangement joins TRBV5-6 to TRBJ2-1, with 9 bases identical to TRBD1. V shed 3 bases and J 0 bases; nucleotides not matched to a gene: 4. The CDR3 totals 16 residues. Germline CDR1 reads SGHDT; CDR2 reads YYEEEE. The CDR3 reads CASSSGQGRSYNEQFF. CDR3 DNA: TGTGCCAGCAGCTCAGGACAGGGGCGCTCCTACAATGAGCAGTTCTTC.